The clone carrying this T cell receptor (beta chain) showed up just a few times. Its antigen is as yet unknown. The V end lost 0 bases, the J end lost 3 bases, and 15 bases lay between the germline ends. CDR1 ENHRY and CDR2 SYGVKD come from the germline V gene. The CDR3 is 16 residues long. The data originate from a study of cytomegalovirus exposure and HLA in healthy donors. 13 Jbeta primers and 60 Vbeta primers were used for the PCR. The protocol was immunoSEQ multiplex PCR, while the TCRdb copy is restricted to in-frame clones and leaves out a portion. The data show nearly 110,000 clones, approximately 71% seen once. General study findings and limits: Apart from CMV serostatus, no immune exposure information was available.

Source material: PBMCs. This receptor was identified in a man aged 40-49 years in good health and CMV-seronegative. The rearrangement links TRBV10-3 to TRBJ2-7; D perhaps matches TRBD1 (7 bases). The CDR3 sequence: CAISESRAGGSYEQYF. The CDR3 bases are TGTGCCATCAGTGAGTCGCGGGCAGGGGGGAGCTACGAGCAGTACTTC.